One sample yielded the 27 T cell receptor beta chains listed below, sequenced in a study of graft-versus-host responses after intestinal transplantation. The method was immunoSEQ multiplex PCR; TCRdb's version includes in-frame clones alone and lacks a portion of them. In the table there are more than 50,000 clones, 90% to 95% of which are singletons. The input for sequencing was PBMCs, taken roughly 120 days after intestinal transplantation. Receptors originate from a human patient who received an intestinal transplant, so some T cells may come from the graft donor.

CDR3 sequence: CASSHGTGGNYGYTF. The CDR3 bases are TGTGCCAGCAGTCACGGGACAGGGGGGAACTATGGCTACACCTTC. The genes are TRBV28 and TRBJ1-2, with 11 positions matching TRBD1. Germline V gene lookup returns CDR1 MDHEN and CDR2 SYDVKM. This CDR3 is 15 amino acids long. V dropped 5 bases and J dropped 2; count of bases not matched to a gene: 4.

This clone was counted a single time. This chain connects TRBV11-1 to TRBJ2-2; TRBD1 aligns across 7 bases. Germline V gene data show CDR1 as SGHAT and CDR2 as FQDESV (reference sequence). CDR3 length: 14 residues. Trimming removed 7 bases from V and 2 bases from J; junction bases left unmatched: 4. Here the CDR3 DNA reads TGTGCCAGCACCCGGGACAGAAACACCGGGGAGCTGTTTTTT. Residues: CASTRDRNTGELFF. The whole variable domain, filled in from reference TRBV11-1 and TRBJ2-2, reads EAEVAQSPRYKITEKSQAVAFWCDPISGHATLYWYRQILGQGPELLVQFQDESVVDDSQLPKDRFSAERLKGVDSTLKIQPAELGDSAMYLCASTRDRNTGELFFGEGSRLTVL.

J is TRBJ1-2 and V is TRBV10-3, with D possibly being TRBD1 (6 bases). The CDR3 has 13 amino acids. CDR1 is ENHRY, CDR2 SYGVKD, per germline. V lost 3 bases and J 3 bases, leaving 8 bases between the germline ends. CDR3 region: CAISDSGDYGYTF. Written as DNA, the CDR3 is TGTGCCATCAGTGACTCAGGGGACTATGGCTACACCTTC.

The V and J genes are TRBV13 and TRBJ2-7; TRBD2 matches at 8 bases. The germline gives CDR1 PRHDT, CDR2 FYEKMQ (reference sequence). This CDR3 spans 20 amino acids. J gave up 0 bases and V 5 bases, and 21 bases lay outside the gene matches. The CDR3 here is CASSPSLQLSGSSISYEQYF. The CDR3 nucleotides are TGTGCCAGCAGCCCAAGCTTACAACTCAGCGGGAGCTCCATCTCCTACGAGCAGTACTTC.

This chain uses TRBV28 with TRBJ2-7, with D tentatively TRBD2 (6 bases). Deletions cut 2 bases from V and 4 bases from J, with 12 bases between. Germline CDR1 is MDHEN and CDR2 is SYDVKM. The CDR3 is 14 residues long. In nucleotides, the CDR3 is TGTGCCAGCAGTTTAAGGTCGGGAGTTTACGAGCAGTACTTC. Protein sequence: CASSLRSGVYEQYF.

This chain links TRBV28 with TRBJ2-7; 7 bases line up with TRBD2. The CDR3 sequence is 14 residues long. V lost 4 bases to trimming and J lost 4 bases; unmatched junction nucleotides: 7. Germline V gene data show CDR1 as MDHEN and CDR2 as SYDVKM. CDR3 sequence reads: CASSSRLAAYEQYF. CDR3 bases: TGTGCCAGCAGTTCTAGGCTAGCGGCGTACGAGCAGTACTTC.

V usage is TRBV6-1 and J usage is TRBJ2-7; 11 bases fit TRBD1. The V and J ends lost 6 bases and 3 bases, in that order; junction bases with no gene match: 1. Germline V gene sequence: CDR1 MNHNS, CDR2 SASEGT. The CDR3 runs to 13 residues. CDR3 protein: CASRGQGGYEQYF. The DNA of the CDR3 is TGTGCCAGCAGGGGACAGGGGGGCTACGAGCAGTACTTC.

For the CDR3, the DNA is TGTGCCAGCAGCTTAGCGGGACAGGGCTACGAGCAGTACTTC. Its protein product is CASSLAGQGYEQYF. The rearrangement uses TRBV7-6 and TRBJ2-5; 9 nucleotides match TRBD1. The J call may be wrong; the DNA end is better matched by TRBJ2-7. Per germline, CDR1 SGHVS and CDR2 FNYEAQ. The CDR3 runs to 14 residues.

This clone was detected only once. CDR3 DNA sequence: TGTGCCAGCATGATAGGACGGGGGTCCACAGATACGCAGTATTTT. Translated, it gives CASMIGRGSTDTQYF. This rearrangement joins TRBV2 to TRBJ2-3, with D perhaps matching TRBD2 (6 bases). The germline V gene has CDR1 SNHLY and CDR2 FYNNEI. The CDR3 runs to 15 residues. Trimming took 7 bases from V and 2 from J, leaving 16 bases between them.

This chain links TRBV28 with TRBJ1-5; D not resolved. Trimming removed 0 bases at V and 8 bases at J, with 11 bases between. The CDR3 consists of 14 residues. The germline V gene has CDR1 MDHEN and CDR2 SYDVKM. CDR3 nucleotides: TGTGCCAGCAGTTTATGGGGAGAAATGAAGCCCCAGCATTTT. This codes for CASSLWGEMKPQHF.

This chain joins TRBV6-5 and TRBJ1-1, with D perhaps TRBD1 (6 bases). Per germline, CDR1 MNHEY and CDR2 SVGAGI. With 5 bases removed from V and 0 bases from J, the gap between germline ends came to 16 bases. This CDR3 has 16 amino acids. The CDR3 region has the DNA TGTGCCAGCAGTAACTGGACAGCTATCATGAACACTGAAGCTTTCTTT. This sequence encodes CASSNWTAIMNTEAFF.

This chain connects TRBV7-9 to TRBJ2-1, with D unresolved. Germline V gene lookup returns CDR1 SEHNR and CDR2 FQNEAQ (reference sequence). V lost 4 bases to trimming and J lost 1 base, with 17 bases between them. This CDR3 spans 17 amino acids. CDR3: CASSSPAYGQSYNEQFF. The CDR3 nucleotides are TGTGCCAGCAGCTCCCCAGCATATGGTCAGTCCTACAATGAGCAGTTCTTC. Based on the CDR3 plus reference TRBV7-9 and TRBJ2-1, the full variable domain is DTGVSQNPRHKITKRGQNVTFRCDPISEHNRLYWYRQTLGQGPEFLTYFQNEAQLEKSRLLSDRFSAERPKGSFSTLEIQRTEQGDSAMYLCASSSPAYGQSYNEQFFGPGTRLTVL.

V usage is TRBV28 and J usage is TRBJ2-7; 9 nucleotides line up with TRBD1. Unmatched junction bases numbered 10, after V lost 9 bases and J lost 4 bases. The CDR3 loop spans 14 amino acids. Germline V gene lookup returns CDR1 MDHEN and CDR2 SYDVKM. CDR3 amino acids: CASGPDRGLYEQYF. CDR3 sequence (DNA): TGTGCCAGTGGGCCGGACAGGGGTCTGTACGAGCAGTACTTC. Supplemented by reference TRBV28 and TRBJ2-7, the full variable domain reads DVKVTQSSRYLVKRTGEKVFLECVQDMDHENMFWYRQDPGLGLRLIYFSYDVKMKEKGDIPEGYSVSREKKERFSLILESASTNQTSMYLCASGPDRGLYEQYFGPGTRLTVT.

V and J are TRBV6-6 and TRBJ1-1; D uncertain. The CDR3 is 13 residues long. With 7 bases removed from V and 4 bases from J, the gap between germline ends came to 13 bases. The germline V gene has CDR1 MNHNY and CDR2 SVGAGI (reference sequence). The CDR3 DNA sequence: TGTGCCAGCACCCTGGAGGGATCCACTGAAGCTTTCTTT. Its protein product is CASTLEGSTEAFF.

This clone was seen once. The chain uses TRBV5-1 and TRBJ2-2; D is unclear. Trimming pared 2 bases from V and 1 base from J, leaving 9 bases between. CDR1 is SGHRS, CDR2 YFSETQ, per germline. The CDR3 loop spans 15 amino acids. Here the CDR3 reads CASSFKGQNTGELFF. CDR3 nucleotide sequence: TGCGCCAGCAGCTTTAAAGGCCAGAACACCGGGGAGCTGTTTTTT.

This clone came up a few times. The chain has TRBV7-2 and TRBJ2-3; 12 bases fit TRBD1. In germline, CDR1 is SGHTA, CDR2 FQGNSA. Trimming at V came to 3 bases and at J to 6 bases, leaving 1 base not matched to a gene. CDR3 length: 14 amino acids. Here the CDR3 reads CASSLGQGADTQYF. CDR3 sequence (DNA): TGTGCCAGCAGCTTGGGACAGGGGGCGGATACGCAGTATTTT.

The chain couples TRBV7-3 to TRBJ2-1; the D gene is possibly TRBD1 (6 bases). Germline V gene sequence: CDR1 SGHTA, CDR2 FQGTGA. The CDR3 contains 13 residues. V gave up 3 bases and J gave up 9 bases, with 12 bases separating them. The CDR3 DNA reads TGTGCCAGCAGCTTCCCAGGACAGTCTGAGCAGTTCTTC. Translated: CASSFPGQSEQFF.

The rearrangement joins TRBV19 to TRBJ2-3; the D call may be TRBD1 or TRBD2 (6 bases each). Per the germline V gene, CDR1 is LNHDA and CDR2 is SQIVND (reference sequence). The CDR3 length is 13 residues. Trimming took off 7 bases at V and 4 bases at J, with 12 bases between the two ends. Here the CDR3 reads CASTTRGPDTQYF. DNA for the CDR3: TGTGCCAGTACAACACGGGGGCCAGATACGCAGTATTTT.

The chain combines TRBV28 with TRBJ2-7; the D gene is possibly TRBD1 (5 bases). The V gene's germline CDR1 is MDHEN and CDR2 SYDVKM. The CDR3 has 14 amino acids. V lost 4 bases to trimming and J lost 2 bases, with 12 bases between them. This CDR3 is CASSSDSPTYEQYF. CDR3 DNA sequence: TGTGCCAGCAGTTCCGACAGCCCCACCTACGAGCAGTACTTC.

To note about this clone: The CDR3 does not close with the conserved phenylalanine or tryptophan, likely indicating a read error. This chain joins TRBV15 and TRBJ1-1; the D gene is possibly TRBD1 (6 bases). Trimming took 5 bases from V and 0 from J, leaving 10 bases between them. Germline V lookup: CDR1 LNHNV, CDR2 YYDKDF (reference sequence). The CDR3 covers 14 residues. The CDR3 sequence: CATSEQGLNTEAFS. CDR3 DNA: TGTGCCACCAGCGAACAGGGTTTGAACACTGAAGCTTTCTCT.

This clone was found once. The chain recombines TRBV2 with TRBJ2-2; D is unclear. The CDR3 covers 11 residues. Trimming took off 6 bases at V and 3 bases at J, with 2 bases between the two ends. CDR1 and CDR2 from the germline V gene are SNHLY and FYNNEI. In DNA, the CDR3 is TGTGCCAGCAGGTACACCGGGGAGCTGTTTTTT. It specifies CASRYTGELFF.

The chain couples TRBV4-1 to TRBJ2-3, with 7 positions matching TRBD2. The length of the CDR3 is 16 residues. CDR1 and CDR2 (germline): MGHRA, YSYEKL. J was trimmed by 2 bases and V by 4 bases; bases with no gene match: 9. CDR3 amino acids: CASSRQLAQNTDTQYF. The CDR3 coding sequence is TGCGCCAGCAGCCGTCAACTAGCGCAAAACACAGATACGCAGTATTTT.

The genes are TRBV19 and TRBJ1-1; D uncertain. Trimming left V 1 base short and J 0 bases short, with 9 bases between. Looked up from germline, CDR1 is LNHDA and CDR2 is SQIVND (reference sequence). The CDR3 consists of 15 residues. CDR3 loop: CASSIGPEMNTEAFF. As DNA, the CDR3 is TGTGCCAGTAGTATAGGACCAGAGATGAACACTGAAGCTTTCTTT.

This chain links TRBV5-1 with TRBJ1-1, with D uncertain. The germline V gene has CDR1 SGHRS and CDR2 YFSETQ. With 0 bases removed from V and 0 bases from J, the gap between germline ends came to 6 bases. The CDR3 has 14 amino acids. CDR3 sequence: CASSLGFMNTEAFF. CDR3 nucleotides: TGCGCCAGCAGCTTGGGATTCATGAACACTGAAGCTTTCTTT.

The J gene is TRBJ2-5, the V gene TRBV21-1; the D segment call TRBD2 is taken from the table without a DNA check. TRBV21-1 is given as a pseudogene. This CDR3 spans 16 amino acids. The CDR3 DNA reads TGTGCCAGCAGCCGAAATGCGCGGGGGGGCGTTGAGACCCAGTACTTC. Amino acid sequence: CASSRNARGGVETQYF.

The chain combines TRBV29-1 with TRBJ1-2; D unclear. The CDR3 is made up of 12 amino acids. V lost 4 bases, J lost 4 bases, and 10 bases lay in between. Germline loops: CDR1 SQVTM, CDR2 ANQGSEA. CDR3 loop: CSVGDGGYGYTF. The DNA for the CDR3 is TGCAGCGTTGGGGATGGAGGCTATGGCTACACCTTC.

The V and J genes are TRBV6-5 and TRBJ2-7; unclear D gene. The CDR3 spans 15 residues. The germline V gene encodes CDR1 MNHEY and CDR2 SVGAGI. V was trimmed by 6 bases and J by 0 bases, leaving 15 bases between them. The CDR3 protein is CASSSLLGNSYEQYF. The CDR3 DNA reads as TGTGCCAGCAGCTCTCTCTTAGGTAACTCCTACGAGCAGTACTTC.